Shown below are 30 T cell receptor beta chains from a single sample sequenced in a study of blood T cell repertoires in COVID-19. Measured with immunoSEQ multiplex PCR; TCRdb has only the in-frame clones, and not every one. The table records roughly 24,000 clones, approximately 88% of them present only once. Sequencing was carried out using peripheral blood. The source of these receptors is a man aged 70 or older in a cohort sampled during active COVID-19.

This chain joins TRBV7-3 and TRBJ2-1, with TRBD2 matching over 8 bases. The CDR3 runs to 13 residues. Looked up from germline, CDR1 is SGHTA and CDR2 is FQGTGA. Trimming took 2 bases from V and 6 from J; bases not matched to a gene: 0. The CDR3 loop is CASSLGTSNEQFF. CDR3 DNA: TGTGCCAGCAGCTTAGGGACTAGCAATGAGCAGTTCTTC.

The chain carries TRBV5-1 and TRBJ2-7, with 8 bases fitting TRBD1. Trimming at V came to 4 bases and at J to 6 bases, leaving 3 bases not matched to a gene. The CDR3 spans 12 residues. The germline CDR1 and CDR2 sequences are SGHRS and YFSETQ. The CDR3 coding sequence is TGCGCCAGCAGCGGCAGGGGGCGCGAGCAGTACTTC. This encodes CASSGRGREQYF.

This chain links TRBV9 with TRBJ2-1; 11 bases line up with TRBD2. Trimming took 0 bases from V and 6 from J; bases not matched to a gene: 2. The CDR3 contains 15 residues. Germline V CDR1 and CDR2: SGDLS, YYNGEE. This CDR3 reads CASSVELAGVNEQFF. The CDR3 coding sequence is TGTGCCAGCAGCGTAGAACTAGCGGGAGTCAATGAGCAGTTCTTC.

This clone has a single count. V and J are TRBV3-1 (or the pseudogene TRBV3-2) and TRBJ1-1; D is undetermined. This CDR3 spans 15 amino acids. Trimming cost V 0 bases and J 8 bases, with 16 bases left between them. Germline V CDR1 and CDR2: LGHDT, YNNKEL (reference sequence). CDR3 bases: TGTGCCAGCAGCCAAGATAAGGGTCGGCGGGGAGAAGCTTTCTTT. Residues: CASSQDKGRRGEAFF.

The chain is built from TRBV7-3 and TRBJ2-3, with D maybe TRBD2 (6 bases). Looked up from germline, CDR1 is SGHTA and CDR2 is FQGTGA. The CDR3 loop spans 12 amino acids. V was cut by 5 bases and J by 4 bases, with 7 bases left in between. CDR3 in DNA: TGTGCCAGCAGCCCGGGGGCAGATACGCAGTATTTT. Its translation: CASSPGADTQYF.

This clone turned up a few times. The sample holds other DNA sequences that translate to the same CDR3. V and J are TRBV7-8 and TRBJ2-1, with 10 bases matching TRBD2. The germline V gene encodes CDR1 SGHVS and CDR2 FQNEAQ. V shed 1 base and J 5 bases; nucleotides not matched to a gene: 8. The CDR3 is 17 amino acids. CDR3 region: CASSLVAPSGRNNEQFF. The CDR3, as DNA: TGTGCCAGCAGCTTAGTGGCCCCTAGCGGGAGAAACAATGAGCAGTTCTTC.

This chain connects TRBV6-6 to TRBJ2-7, with TRBD2 matching 14 bases. Trimming cost V 5 bases and J 1 base; bases outside gene matches: 10. The germline gives CDR1 MNHNY, CDR2 SVGAGI (reference sequence). The CDR3 length is 18 residues. Written as DNA, the CDR3 is TGTGCCAGCAGTCCCGGGACTAGCGGGAGTCGGGTTTCCTACGAGCAGTACTTC. This translates into CASSPGTSGSRVSYEQYF.

J is TRBJ2-3 and V is TRBV7-2; 7 nucleotides align to TRBD1. The CDR3 is 13 amino acids. V was pared by 8 bases and J by 10 bases, with 12 bases of the junction left unmatched. Germline-derived CDR1 and CDR2 are SGHTA and FQGNSA. Here the CDR3 DNA reads TGTGCCAGCGGCCCCCACTGGCAGGGGGCGCAGTATTTT. Amino acids: CASGPHWQGAQYF.

The rearrangement joins TRBV6-5 to TRBJ1-2; D is perhaps TRBD1 (5 bases). V was shortened by 2 bases and J by 6 bases, with 7 bases between the two germline ends. The CDR3 loop spans 12 amino acids. Per germline, CDR1 MNHEY and CDR2 SVGAGI. In DNA form, the CDR3 reads TGTGCCAGCAGTTACGACAGAAATGGCTACACCTTC. Its translation is CASSYDRNGYTF.

V is TRBV15 and J is TRBJ2-7; D unclear. V was shortened by 0 bases and J by 1 base, with 4 bases between the two germline ends. The CDR3 sequence is 13 residues long. Germline-derived CDR1 and CDR2 are LNHNV and YYDKDF (reference sequence). The CDR3 DNA reads as TGTGCCACCAGCAGAGACCATTCCTACGAGCAGTACTTC. Its protein is CATSRDHSYEQYF.

The chain is built from TRBV7-2 and TRBJ2-7; no definite D call. CDR1 and CDR2 (germline): SGHTA, FQGNSA. V lost 5 bases to trimming and J lost 6 bases, with 8 bases between them. CDR3 length: 11 residues. The CDR3 sequence: CASSTNSEQYF. CDR3 DNA sequence: TGTGCCAGCAGCACCAACTCCGAGCAGTACTTC.

This chain uses TRBV11-3 with TRBJ2-1, with TRBD2 matching 10 bases. The CDR3 is 17 amino acids. After removal of 5 bases from V and 5 bases from J, the junction contained 12 bases not matched to a gene. CDR1 is SGHNT, CDR2 YENEEA, per germline. CDR3 coding DNA: TGTGCCAGCAGCCCGCGGGGAGCGGGAGGGCCGCACAATGAGCAGTTCTTC. Its translation is CASSPRGAGGPHNEQFF.

CDR3 loop: CASMRRNTEAFF. CDR3 nucleotides: TGTGCCAGTATGAGGAGGAACACTGAAGCTTTCTTT. This chain joins TRBV28 and TRBJ1-1; D not resolved. Germline V gene sequence: CDR1 MDHEN, CDR2 SYDVKM. This CDR3 has 12 amino acids. Trimming took 9 bases from V and 1 from J, leaving 9 bases between them.

The rearrangement uses TRBV4-2 and TRBJ2-1; 10 nucleotides match TRBD2. The V gene end was trimmed by 4 bases and the J gene end by 10 bases; junction bases not matched to a gene: 7. Germline CDR1 is LGHNA and CDR2 is YNFKEQ. The CDR3 consists of 14 residues. DNA for the CDR3: TGTGCCAGCAGCCCAAGCGGGAGGGCCCGGGAGCAGTTCTTC. Encoded protein: CASSPSGRAREQFF.

The chain employs TRBV7-9 and TRBJ1-4; D ambiguous. Trimming shortened V by 2 bases and J by 8 bases, and 15 bases separated the two germline ends. Per germline, CDR1 SEHNR and CDR2 FQNEAQ (reference sequence). CDR3 size: 15 residues. CDR3 protein: CASSLLSSGDEKLFF. The CDR3 nucleotides are TGTGCCAGCAGCTTATTATCCAGTGGAGACGAAAAACTGTTTTTT.

The genes are TRBV5-1 and TRBJ2-3; TRBD1 agrees at 9 bases. This CDR3 spans 18 amino acids. Germline CDR1 reads SGHRS; CDR2 reads YFSETQ. The trim removed 4 bases at V and 2 bases at J, leaving 14 bases unmatched. The DNA of the CDR3 is TGCGCCAGCAGCACAGCCGGGACAGGGTTTGGGGACACAGATACGCAGTATTTT. It yields the protein CASSTAGTGFGDTDTQYF.

The V gene is TRBV19, the J gene TRBJ2-5; no reliable D call. CDR3 length: 13 residues. The V end lost 1 base, the J end lost 2 bases, and 5 bases lay between the germline ends. The germline V gene has CDR1 LNHDA and CDR2 SQIVND (reference sequence). This CDR3 reads CASSIVSQETQYF. The CDR3, as DNA: TGTGCCAGTAGTATAGTCAGTCAAGAGACCCAGTACTTC.

The chain has TRBV4-2 and TRBJ1-3, with D uncertain. Looked up from germline, CDR1 is LGHNA and CDR2 is YNFKEQ. V gave up 1 base and J gave up 0 bases, with 10 bases separating them. This CDR3 contains 16 residues. This CDR3 reads CASSQGGDYSGNTIYF. CDR3 DNA: TGTGCCAGCAGCCAAGGTGGCGACTACTCTGGAAACACCATATATTTT.

The chain links TRBV27 to TRBJ2-7; 13 bases map to TRBD2. Germline-derived CDR1 and CDR2 are MNHEY and SMNVEV (reference sequence). This CDR3 contains 16 residues. The J segment lost 2 bases and the V segment lost 5 bases, leaving 6 bases of the junction unmatched. CDR3 amino acids: CASSPTGTSGTYEQYF. The CDR3 DNA follows: TGTGCCAGCAGTCCGACCGGGACTAGCGGGACCTACGAGCAGTACTTC.

The chain couples TRBV19 to TRBJ2-3; D not resolved. The CDR3 loop spans 12 amino acids. The V gene's germline CDR1 is LNHDA and CDR2 SQIVND (reference sequence). V lost 3 bases, J lost 2 bases, and 3 bases lay in between. Here the CDR3 reads CASSINTDTQYF. For the CDR3, the DNA is TGTGCCAGTAGTATTAACACAGATACGCAGTATTTT.

This chain links TRBV5-5 with TRBJ2-5; 13 bases line up with TRBD2. The CDR3 covers 17 residues. Trimming cost V 3 bases and J 5 bases; bases outside gene matches: 10. The germline V gene encodes CDR1 SGHKS and CDR2 YYEKEE (reference sequence). In DNA form, the CDR3 reads TGTGCCAGCAGCTCCGGGACTAGCGGGACGTTAGGCGAGACCCAGTACTTC. Its translation: CASSSGTSGTLGETQYF.

This clone was seen a few times. V usage is TRBV28 and J usage is TRBJ2-5, with 8 bases that match TRBD1. V shed 9 bases and J 5 bases; nucleotides not matched to a gene: 11. Germline CDR1 and CDR2: MDHEN and SYDVKM. This CDR3 region has 14 residues. The CDR3: CASSSGGAGETQYF. The CDR3 DNA reads as TGTGCCAGTTCGTCAGGGGGCGCTGGGGAGACCCAGTACTTC. The full variable domain, its missing parts supplied by reference TRBV28 and TRBJ2-5, is DVKVTQSSRYLVKRTGEKVFLECVQDMDHENMFWYRQDPGLGLRLIYFSYDVKMKEKGDIPEGYSVSREKKERFSLILESASTNQTSMYLCASSSGGAGETQYFGPGTRLLVL.

The V call is TRBV5-1, the J call TRBJ2-1; possibly TRBD2 for D (5 bases). The CDR3 extends over 14 amino acids. Germline CDR1 reads SGHRS; CDR2 reads YFSETQ. V was clipped by 4 bases and J by 0 bases, with 8 bases between them. The DNA of the CDR3 is TGCGCCAGCAGCCCCGGGAACTCCTACAATGAGCAGTTCTTC. Its protein is CASSPGNSYNEQFF.

This clone was detected a few times. This chain connects TRBV2 to TRBJ2-4; possibly TRBD1 for D (6 bases). V gave up 6 bases and J gave up 1 base, with 19 bases separating them. Germline V gene sequence: CDR1 SNHLY, CDR2 FYNNEI. This CDR3 spans 17 amino acids. As DNA, the CDR3 is TGTGCCAGCAGGGGGAACTTACAGGGTTCGGCCAAAAACATTCAGTACTTC. This sequence encodes CASRGNLQGSAKNIQYF.

The rearrangement links TRBV2 to TRBJ1-5, with TRBD1 matching 7 bases. The CDR3 loop spans 16 amino acids. The ends lost 6 bases at V and 1 base at J; junction bases unmatched: 9. CDR1 and CDR2 from the germline V gene are SNHLY and FYNNEI. The DNA for the CDR3 is TGTGCCAGCAGAGCACAAACAGGGGTCAGCAATCAGCCCCAGCATTTT. Its protein product is CASRAQTGVSNQPQHF. Full variable domain (remainder filled in from reference TRBV2 and TRBJ1-5): EPEVTQTPSHQVTQMGQEVILRCVPISNHLYFYWYRQILGQKVEFLVSFYNNEISEKSEIFDDQFSVERPDGSNFTLKIRSTKLEDSAMYFCASRAQTGVSNQPQHFGDGTRLSIL.

The CDR3 DNA follows: TGTGCCAGCAGTCTACAGGGGTACGAGCAGTACTTC. As protein: CASSLQGYEQYF. The chain joins TRBV2 to TRBJ2-7, with 7 bases matching TRBD1. From germline, CDR1 is SNHLY and CDR2 FYNNEI. The J segment lost 4 bases and the V segment lost 5 bases, leaving 2 bases of the junction unmatched. The CDR3 length is 12 residues.

As regards this clone: Other DNA variants within this sample encode the same CDR3. J is TRBJ2-7 and V is TRBV29-1; 13 bases are shared with TRBD2. Germline V gene data show CDR1 as SQVTM and CDR2 as ANQGSEA. The CDR3 consists of 14 residues. The trim removed 6 bases at V and 4 bases at J, leaving 6 bases unmatched. CDR3 nucleotide sequence: TGCAGCGTCCTTGGACTAGCGGGAGTGTACGAGCAGTACTTC. The encoded protein is CSVLGLAGVYEQYF.

J is TRBJ2-1 and V is TRBV7-3, with D perhaps matching TRBD1 (6 bases). The CDR3 totals 14 residues. Trimming left V 5 bases short and J 6 bases short, with 14 bases between. The germline gives CDR1 SGHTA, CDR2 FQGTGA. The CDR3 protein is CASSRYRDPNEQFF. CDR3 sequence (DNA): TGTGCCAGCAGCCGTTACAGGGATCCCAATGAGCAGTTCTTC.

V gene TRBV7-3 combines with J gene TRBJ2-3; 8 nucleotides align to TRBD1. J gave up 11 bases and V 2 bases, and 3 bases lay outside the gene matches. CDR3 length: 12 residues. Germline loops: CDR1 SGHTA, CDR2 FQGTGA. CDR3 residues: CASSLGQGGQYF. The CDR3 DNA reads TGTGCCAGCAGCTTAGGACAGGGTGGGCAGTATTTT. The whole variable domain, remainder taken from reference TRBV7-3 and TRBJ2-3, is GAGVSQTPSNKVTEKGKYVELRCDPISGHTALYWYRQSLGQGPEFLIYFQGTGAADDSGLPNDRFFAVRPEGSVSTLKIQRTERGDSAVYLCASSLGQGGQYFGPGTRLTVL.

The chain joins TRBV10-1 to TRBJ2-3; tentative D call: TRBD2 (6 bases). V was shortened by 1 base and J by 0 bases, with 11 bases between the two germline ends. Germline V lookup: CDR1 WNHNN, CDR2 SYGVQD (reference sequence). The CDR3 contains 16 residues. The CDR3 protein is CASSEYEGGSTDTQYF. The CDR3 bases are TGCGCCAGCAGTGAGTATGAGGGAGGCAGCACAGATACGCAGTATTTT.